This T cell receptor beta chain was retrieved from a study of molecular identifiers for immune sequencing clone quantification. There are 10 residues in the CDR3. Trimming removed 6 bases at V and 5 bases at J, with 6 bases between. The germline V gene encodes CDR1 SQVTM and CDR2 ANQGSEA. This clonotype was detected a few times. From the PCR reads, TCRdb called clonotypes with MiXCR, one entry per CDR3 protein. Of about 510,000 distinct CDR3 sequences listed, 25% are singletons. The TCR was taken from a human donor in good health. Some libraries in this study had Jurkat cell RNA spiked in. The V call is TRBV29-1, the J call TRBJ2-3; D ambiguous. The sequencing sample was made of naive CD8+ T cells from blood, with Jurkat cell RNA spiked in. Indicated subset: FACS-sorted CD8+CD4-CCR7+CD45RA+ naive T cells. CDR3 sequence reads: CSVLEDTQYF. CDR3 nucleotide sequence: TGCAGCGTCCTTGAAGATACGCAGTATTTT.